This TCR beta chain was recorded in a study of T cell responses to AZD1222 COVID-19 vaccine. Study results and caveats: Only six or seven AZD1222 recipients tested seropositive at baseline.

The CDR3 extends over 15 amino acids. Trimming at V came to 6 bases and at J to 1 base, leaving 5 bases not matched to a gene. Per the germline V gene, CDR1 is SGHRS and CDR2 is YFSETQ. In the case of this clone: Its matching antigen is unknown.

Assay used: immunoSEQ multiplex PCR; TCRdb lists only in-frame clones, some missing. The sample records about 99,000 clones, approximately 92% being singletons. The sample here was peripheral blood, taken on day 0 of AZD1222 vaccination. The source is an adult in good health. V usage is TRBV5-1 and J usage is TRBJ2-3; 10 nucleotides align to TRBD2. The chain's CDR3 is CASMASGRRTDTQYF. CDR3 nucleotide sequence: TGCGCCAGCATGGCTAGCGGGAGACGCACAGATACGCAGTATTTT.